This TCR beta chain was found in a study of blood T cells in healthy people across ages. The CDR3 is made up of 15 amino acids. Whole-study findings and limits: Unsorted PBMC input precluded a conclusive naive versus antigen-experienced comparison. Older age coincided with a roughly linear decline in TCR beta diversity per million T cells.

This clonotype was seen only a few times. What it binds is not known. The second PCR ran about 6 to 11 cycles with a sample-barcoded 5' primer and J-beta primers. Each cDNA was tagged by a template-switch adaptor containing 12 random nucleotides. TCRdb called the 5' RACE reads again in MiXCR, with one record for every CDR3 protein. The top ten hold roughly 13% of the sample, which has 980,000 or so distinct CDR3 sequences, 48% seen once. This clonotype was sampled from a young man in good health. The sequenced sample consisted of blood. The chain links TRBV12-3 or TRBV12-4 to TRBJ2-1; D not resolved. The end of the DNA aligns better with TRBJ2-7, so the J call may be wrong. In DNA form, the CDR3 reads TGTGCCAGCAGTTTAGTAATCGGCAGCTACAATGAGCAGTACTTC. Translation gives CASSLVIGSYNEQYF.